Listed here are 21 T cell receptor beta chains from one sample, sequenced in a study of shared T cell receptors in the human thymus. TCRdb keeps only in-frame clones here, not all; method: immunoSEQ multiplex PCR. The sample includes more than 550,000 clones, roughly 88% of them seen just once. These data were likewise used in another study, on human thymus T cells.

Sequenced input: thymocytes. The receptors were sampled from a girl in the first two years of life with a congenital heart defect.

The chain links TRBV6-5 to TRBJ1-2; 8 bases fit TRBD1. The V segment lost 6 bases and the J segment 4 bases; nucleotides outside the gene matches: 4. Germline lookup yields CDR1 MNHEY and CDR2 SVGAGI. The CDR3 totals 13 residues. The CDR3 sequence is CASRMGQVYGYTF. As DNA, the CDR3 is TGTGCCAGCAGAATGGGACAGGTCTATGGCTACACCTTC.

The chain is built from TRBV11-2 and TRBJ1-1, with TRBD1 matching 8 bases. This CDR3 is built from 15 residues. The V gene's germline CDR1 is SGHAT and CDR2 FQNNGV. The junction had 8 bases not matched to a gene; V was cut back by 5 bases and J by 3 bases. The CDR3 bases are TGTGCCAGCAGCAAAATCTACAGGGGGGACACTGAAGCTTTCTTT. Amino acids: CASSKIYRGDTEAFF. The whole variable domain, remainder taken from reference TRBV11-2 and TRBJ1-1, is EAGVAQSPRYKIIEKRQSVAFWCNPISGHATLYWYQQILGQGPKLLIQFQNNGVVDDSQLPKDRFSAERLKGVDSTLKIQPAKLEDSAVYLCASSKIYRGDTEAFFGQGTRLTVV.

The genes are TRBV5-6 and TRBJ2-3, with D possibly TRBD2 on 6 matching bases. The CDR3 has 15 amino acids. In germline, CDR1 is SGHDT, CDR2 YYEEEE. Trimming removed 4 bases at V and 6 bases at J, with 18 bases between. The CDR3 loop is CASSGRTILLDTQYF. In DNA, the CDR3 is TGTGCCAGCAGCGGACGGACTATCCTGCTGGATACGCAGTATTTT.

As for this clone: A junction end diverges from the germline sequence, so it may reflect a read error. This chain links TRBV9 with TRBJ1-4, with D possibly matching TRBD1 (5 bases). The CDR3 has 13 amino acids. CDR1 SGDLS and CDR2 YYNGEE come from the germline V gene. The CDR3 is CASSGPGNGKLFF. CDR3 coding DNA: TGTGCCAGCAGCGGGCCAGGGAATGGAAAACTGTTTTTT.

The table lists this clone with a count of one. The chain employs TRBV5-6 and TRBJ2-2; possibly TRBD1 for D (6 bases). This CDR3 comprises 19 residues. The germline CDR1 and CDR2 sequences are SGHDT and YYEEEE. V lost 0 bases, J lost 6 bases, and 24 bases lay in between. The CDR3 DNA reads as TGTGCCAGCAGCTTGGATTTACCGGGACACCTAAGGGTAGCCGGGGAGCTGTTTTTT. This encodes CASSLDLPGHLRVAGELFF.

There are a few counts of this clone. CDR3 amino acids: CSVKPDSRASSGNTIYF. For the CDR3, the DNA is TGCAGCGTGAAACCGGACAGTCGGGCTTCTTCTGGAAACACCATATATTTT. The chain recombines TRBV29-1 with TRBJ1-3; perhaps TRBD1 as D (6 bases). The CDR3 is 17 amino acids. V was cut by 6 bases and J by 1 base, with 22 bases left in between. The germline gives CDR1 SQVTM, CDR2 ANQGSEA.

The chain uses TRBV6-1 and TRBJ1-2; a possible D gene is TRBD1 (6 bases). CDR1 and CDR2 (germline): MNHNS, SASEGT. The CDR3 runs 15 residues. Trimming left V 7 bases short and J 4 bases short, with 19 bases between. In DNA form, the CDR3 reads TGTGCCAGCAAGGTCGGGGTACAGGGACCCTATGGCTACACCTTC. It encodes CASKVGVQGPYGYTF.

This clone has just one count. The chain recombines TRBV30 with TRBJ2-7, with 7 bases that match TRBD1. The length of the CDR3 is 14 residues. Germline trimming cut 0 bases from V and 0 bases from J; bases unmatched to any gene: 2. CDR1 GTSNPN and CDR2 SVGIG come from the germline V gene (reference sequence). This CDR3 reads CAWSVQGDSYEQYF. The CDR3 nucleotides read TGTGCCTGGAGTGTCCAGGGGGACTCCTACGAGCAGTACTTC.

This clone was detected a few times. This sequence joins TRBV5-1 and TRBJ1-1; tentatively, D is TRBD1 (5 bases). Germline loops: CDR1 SGHRS, CDR2 YFSETQ. The CDR3 length is 14 residues. V was shortened by 2 bases and J by 5 bases, with 13 bases between the two germline ends. CDR3 DNA sequence: TGCGCCAGCAGCTTTGGAGGGGTTAAGACTGAAGCTTTCTTT. Residues: CASSFGGVKTEAFF.

This clone was seen only a few times. This sequence joins TRBV5-1 and TRBJ1-4, with D uncertain. Germline V CDR1 and CDR2: SGHRS, YFSETQ. CDR3 size: 15 residues. V lost 0 bases, J lost 0 bases, and 6 bases lay in between. CDR3 loop: CASSLGAATNEKLFF. The CDR3, as DNA: TGCGCCAGCAGCTTGGGGGCAGCAACTAATGAAAAACTGTTTTTT.

The chain links TRBV4-3 to TRBJ2-2; 7 bases match TRBD1. V was pared by 0 bases and J by 4 bases, with 14 bases of the junction left unmatched. The CDR3 totals 19 residues. The germline V gene encodes CDR1 LGHNA and CDR2 YSLEER. The DNA for the CDR3 is TGCGCCAGCAGCCAAGAAAACAATTTCCGACAGGGCGCCACCGGGGAGCTGTTTTTT. Translated: CASSQENNFRQGATGELFF.

The J gene is TRBJ1-4, the V gene TRBV18, with D perhaps matching TRBD1 (6 bases). Trimming pared 5 bases from V and 2 bases from J, leaving 21 bases between. Germline CDR1 is KGHSH and CDR2 is LQKENI. The CDR3 runs to 18 residues. The CDR3 loop is CASSARKPVTGTNEKLFF. In DNA, the CDR3 is TGTGCCAGCTCAGCACGGAAACCAGTGACAGGCACTAATGAAAAACTGTTTTTT. Using reference TRBV18 and TRBJ1-4 for the parts outside the CDR3, the full variable domain is NAGVMQNPRHLVRRRGQEARLRCSPMKGHSHVYWYRQLPEEGLKFMVYLQKENIIDESGMPKERFSAEFPKEGPSILRIQQVVRGDSAAYFCASSARKPVTGTNEKLFFGSGTQLSVL.

V usage is TRBV28 and J usage is TRBJ1-5; 7 nucleotides agree with TRBD1. Trimming removed 5 bases from V and 7 bases from J; junction bases left unmatched: 2. The CDR3 length is 12 residues. Germline-derived CDR1 and CDR2 are MDHEN and SYDVKM. The CDR3 sequence: CASSTGAQPQHF. The CDR3 DNA sequence: TGTGCCAGCAGTACAGGGGCCCAGCCCCAGCATTTT.

The rearrangement joins TRBV15 to TRBJ1-1; 8 nucleotides agree with TRBD1. CDR3 length equals 17 residues. The trim removed 2 bases at V and 5 bases at J, leaving 13 bases unmatched. Germline CDR1 and CDR2: LNHNV and YYDKDF (reference sequence). This CDR3 is CATSRCSADTGGTEAFF. In DNA form, the CDR3 reads TGTGCCACCAGCAGATGTTCGGCCGACACAGGGGGAACTGAAGCTTTCTTT.

V gene TRBV9 combines with J gene TRBJ2-1, with D perhaps TRBD1 (5 bases). Trimming stripped 3 bases from V and 8 bases from J, with 12 bases between. CDR3 length: 13 amino acids. Germline assignment: CDR1 SGDLS and CDR2 YYNGEE. The CDR3 region has the DNA TGTGCCAGCAGCGATCCCCAGGGTTATGAGCAGTTCTTC. It codes for CASSDPQGYEQFF.

This chain joins TRBV25-1 and TRBJ1-1, with 7 bases matching TRBD1. The CDR3 loop spans 17 amino acids. Germline CDR1 and CDR2: MGHDK and SYGVNS. Germline trimming cut 0 bases from V and 3 bases from J; bases unmatched to any gene: 10. The CDR3 sequence: CASSEYAGQDGDTEAFF. The CDR3 DNA reads TGTGCCAGCAGTGAATACGCCGGACAGGATGGGGACACTGAAGCTTTCTTT.

This clone was detected only once. The chain recombines TRBV27 with TRBJ2-7, with 7 bases matching TRBD1. J gave up 3 bases and V 3 bases, and 5 bases lay outside the gene matches. CDR3 length equals 14 residues. From germline, CDR1 is MNHEY and CDR2 SMNVEV (reference sequence). The CDR3 is CASSFAGGIYEQYF. The CDR3 nucleotides are TGTGCCAGCAGTTTCGCAGGGGGTATCTACGAGCAGTACTTC.

The rearrangement joins TRBV4-3 to TRBJ1-2; a possible D gene is TRBD1 (5 bases). This CDR3 has 12 residues. Germline V CDR1 and CDR2: LGHNA, YSLEER. V was shortened by 1 base and J by 7 bases, with 7 bases between the two germline ends. In DNA, the CDR3 is TGCGCCAGCAGCCAAGGGGGGGTTGGCTACACCTTC. Amino acid sequence: CASSQGGVGYTF.

J is TRBJ2-5 and V is TRBV5-4, with D perhaps TRBD2 (5 bases). CDR1 SGHNT and CDR2 YYREEE come from the germline V gene (reference sequence). The ends were cut back, 0 bases at V and 2 bases at J, with 8 bases in the middle. The CDR3 loop spans 14 amino acids. CDR3 sequence reads: CASSLAGRQETQYF. The CDR3 coding sequence is TGTGCCAGCAGCTTGGCGGGGAGACAAGAGACCCAGTACTTC.

V usage is TRBV5-1 and J usage is TRBJ2-5; 8 nucleotides agree with TRBD2. This CDR3 comprises 16 residues. Germline assignment: CDR1 SGHRS and CDR2 YFSETQ. The trim removed 3 bases at V and 2 bases at J, leaving 9 bases unmatched. The CDR3 reads CASSWGAGALQETQYF. The CDR3 nucleotides are TGCGCCAGCAGCTGGGGAGCGGGGGCCTTACAAGAGACCCAGTACTTC.

This clone was seen only a few times. The chain couples TRBV5-1 to TRBJ1-3; D remains unclear. V gave up 4 bases and J gave up 1 base, with 9 bases separating them. Germline assignment: CDR1 SGHRS and CDR2 YFSETQ. This CDR3 region has 14 residues. The CDR3 loop reads CASSLSYSGNTIYF. The CDR3 DNA follows: TGCGCCAGCAGCCTCTCTTATTCTGGAAACACCATATATTTT. The whole variable domain, filled in from reference TRBV5-1 and TRBJ1-3, reads KAGVTQTPRYLIKTRGQQVTLSCSPISGHRSVSWYQQTPGQGLQFLFEYFSETQRNKGNFPGRFSGRQFSNSRSEMNVSTLELGDSALYLCASSLSYSGNTIYFGEGSWLTVV.